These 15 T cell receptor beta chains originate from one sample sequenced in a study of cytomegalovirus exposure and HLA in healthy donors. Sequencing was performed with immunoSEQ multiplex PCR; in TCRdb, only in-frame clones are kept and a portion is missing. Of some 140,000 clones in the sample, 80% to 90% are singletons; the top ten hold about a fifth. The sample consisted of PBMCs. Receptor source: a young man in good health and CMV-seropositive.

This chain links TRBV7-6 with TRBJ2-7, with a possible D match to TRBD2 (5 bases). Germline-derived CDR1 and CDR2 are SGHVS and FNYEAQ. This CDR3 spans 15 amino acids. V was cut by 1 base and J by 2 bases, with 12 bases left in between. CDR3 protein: CASSLGGPMTYEQYF. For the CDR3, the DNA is TGTGCCAGCAGCTTAGGCGGGCCGATGACCTACGAGCAGTACTTC.

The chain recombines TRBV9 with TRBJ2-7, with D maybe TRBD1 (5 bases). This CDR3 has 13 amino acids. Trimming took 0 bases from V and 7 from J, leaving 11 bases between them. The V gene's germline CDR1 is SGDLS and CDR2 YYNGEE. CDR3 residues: CASSVVPGWEQYF. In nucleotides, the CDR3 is TGTGCCAGCAGCGTAGTCCCAGGGTGGGAGCAGTACTTC.

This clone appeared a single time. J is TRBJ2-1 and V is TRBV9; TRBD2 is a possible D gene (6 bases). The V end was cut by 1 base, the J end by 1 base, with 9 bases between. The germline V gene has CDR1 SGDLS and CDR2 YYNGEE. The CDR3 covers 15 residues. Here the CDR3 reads CASSVFSGSYNEQFF. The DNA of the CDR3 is TGTGCCAGCAGCGTATTTAGCGGATCCTACAATGAGCAGTTCTTC.

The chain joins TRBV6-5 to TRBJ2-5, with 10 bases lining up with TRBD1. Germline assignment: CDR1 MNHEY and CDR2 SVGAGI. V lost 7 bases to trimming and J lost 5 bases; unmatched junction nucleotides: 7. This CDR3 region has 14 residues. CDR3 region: CASTRDRGGETQYF. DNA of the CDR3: TGTGCCAGCACCAGGGACAGGGGAGGGGAGACCCAGTACTTC.

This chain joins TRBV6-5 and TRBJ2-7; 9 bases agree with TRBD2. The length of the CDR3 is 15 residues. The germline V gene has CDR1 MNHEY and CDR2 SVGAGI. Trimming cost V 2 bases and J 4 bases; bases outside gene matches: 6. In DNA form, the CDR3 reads TGTGCCAGCAGTTACCGCCTAGCGGGAATATACGAGCAGTACTTC. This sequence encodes CASSYRLAGIYEQYF.

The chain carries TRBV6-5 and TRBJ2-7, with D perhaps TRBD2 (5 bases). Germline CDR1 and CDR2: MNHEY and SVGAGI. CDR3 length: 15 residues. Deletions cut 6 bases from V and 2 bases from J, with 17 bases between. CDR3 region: CASSPQTDSAYEQYF. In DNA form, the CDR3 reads TGTGCCAGCAGCCCTCAGACGGACTCCGCCTACGAGCAGTACTTC.

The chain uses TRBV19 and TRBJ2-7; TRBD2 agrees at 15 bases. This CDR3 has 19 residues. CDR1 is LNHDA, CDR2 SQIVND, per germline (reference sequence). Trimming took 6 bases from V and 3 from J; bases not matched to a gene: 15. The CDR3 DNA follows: TGTGCCAGTAGGGAAGAGGAGGGACTAGCGGGAGGATTTCACTACGAGCAGTACTTC. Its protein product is CASREEEGLAGGFHYEQYF.

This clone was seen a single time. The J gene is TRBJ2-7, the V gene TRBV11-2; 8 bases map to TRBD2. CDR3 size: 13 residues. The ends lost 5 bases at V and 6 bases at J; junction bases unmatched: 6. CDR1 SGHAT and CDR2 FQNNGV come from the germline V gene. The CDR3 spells CASSRGLAGEQYF. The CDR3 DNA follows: TGTGCCAGCAGCCGAGGACTAGCAGGCGAGCAGTACTTC.

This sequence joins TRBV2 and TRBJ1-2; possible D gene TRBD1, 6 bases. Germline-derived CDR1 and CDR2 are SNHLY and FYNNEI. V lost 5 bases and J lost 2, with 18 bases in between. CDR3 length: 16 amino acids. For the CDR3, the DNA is TGTGCCAGCAGTCCACTGACGACAGGATTCAACTATGGCTACACCTTC. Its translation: CASSPLTTGFNYGYTF.

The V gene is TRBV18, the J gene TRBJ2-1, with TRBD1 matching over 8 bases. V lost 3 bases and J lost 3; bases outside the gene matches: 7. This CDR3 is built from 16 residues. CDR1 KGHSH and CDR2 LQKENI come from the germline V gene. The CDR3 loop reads CASSPAAGQVYNEQFF. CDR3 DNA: TGTGCCAGCTCACCGGCCGCGGGACAGGTCTACAATGAGCAGTTCTTC.

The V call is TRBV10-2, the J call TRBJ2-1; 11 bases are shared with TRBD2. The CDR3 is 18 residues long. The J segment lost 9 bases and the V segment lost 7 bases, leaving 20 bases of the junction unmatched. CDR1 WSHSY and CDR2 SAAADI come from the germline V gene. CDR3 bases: TGCGCCAGCACCCGGGACTGGGGGCGGGAACTAGCGGGAGTTGAGCAGTTCTTC. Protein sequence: CASTRDWGRELAGVEQFF.

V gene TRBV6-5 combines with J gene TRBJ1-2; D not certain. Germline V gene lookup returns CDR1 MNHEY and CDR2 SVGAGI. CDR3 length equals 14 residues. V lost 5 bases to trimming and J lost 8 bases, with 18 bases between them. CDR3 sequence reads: CASSGVGRGGGYTF. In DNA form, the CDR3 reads TGTGCCAGCAGTGGGGTTGGACGGGGAGGCGGCTACACCTTC.

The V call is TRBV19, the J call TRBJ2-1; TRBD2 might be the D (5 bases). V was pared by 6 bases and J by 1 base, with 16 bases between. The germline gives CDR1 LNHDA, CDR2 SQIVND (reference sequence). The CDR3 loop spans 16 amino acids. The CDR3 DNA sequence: TGTGCCAGTAGGGGGAGAGATGGTCGTTCCTACAATGAGCAGTTCTTC. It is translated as CASRGRDGRSYNEQFF.

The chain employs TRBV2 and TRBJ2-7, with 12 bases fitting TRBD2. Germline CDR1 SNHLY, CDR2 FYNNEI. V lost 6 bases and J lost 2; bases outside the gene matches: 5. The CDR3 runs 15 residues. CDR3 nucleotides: TGTGCCAGCAGCACCCTAGCGGGAGGGCCCTACGAGCAGTACTTC. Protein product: CASSTLAGGPYEQYF.

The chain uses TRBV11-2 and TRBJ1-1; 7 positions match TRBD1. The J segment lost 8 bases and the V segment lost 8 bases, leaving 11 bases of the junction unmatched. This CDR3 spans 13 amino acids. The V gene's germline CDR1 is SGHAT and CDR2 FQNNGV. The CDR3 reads CASGTGSGGEAFF. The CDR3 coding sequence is TGTGCCAGCGGGACGGGATCAGGGGGAGAAGCTTTCTTT. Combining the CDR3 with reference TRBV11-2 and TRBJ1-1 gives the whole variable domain EAGVAQSPRYKIIEKRQSVAFWCNPISGHATLYWYQQILGQGPKLLIQFQNNGVVDDSQLPKDRFSAERLKGVDSTLKIQPAKLEDSAVYLCASGTGSGGEAFFGQGTRLTVV.